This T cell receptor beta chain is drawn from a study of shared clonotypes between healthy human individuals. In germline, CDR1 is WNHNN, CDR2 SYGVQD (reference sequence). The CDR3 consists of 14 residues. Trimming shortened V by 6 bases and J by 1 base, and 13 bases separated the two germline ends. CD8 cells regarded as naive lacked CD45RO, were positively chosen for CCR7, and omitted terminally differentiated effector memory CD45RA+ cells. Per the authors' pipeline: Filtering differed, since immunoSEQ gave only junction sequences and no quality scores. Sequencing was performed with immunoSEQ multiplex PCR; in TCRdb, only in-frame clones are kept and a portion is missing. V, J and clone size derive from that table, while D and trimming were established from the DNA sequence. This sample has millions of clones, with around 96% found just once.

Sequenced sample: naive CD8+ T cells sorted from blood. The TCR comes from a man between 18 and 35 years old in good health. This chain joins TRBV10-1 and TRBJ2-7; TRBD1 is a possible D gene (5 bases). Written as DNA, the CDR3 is TGCGCCAGCAGCTCAAAGACAGATTCCTACGAGCAGTACTTC. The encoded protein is CASSSKTDSYEQYF.